The 11 T cell receptor beta chains below were found in one sample sequenced in a study of early T cells in non-severe SARS-CoV-2 infection. TCRdb reanalysed the 5' RACE reads using MiXCR and keeps one entry per CDR3 protein. The top ten hold 21% of the sample, which has about 45,000 distinct CDR3 sequences, approximately 10% seen once. The sequencing sample was made of whole blood. These receptors were taken from an adult who was a healthcare worker with PCR-confirmed SARS-CoV-2 infection or an uninfected control (not recorded which).

This clonotype was seen many times. The chain carries TRBV28 and TRBJ1-6; D call uncertain. This CDR3 contains 15 residues. V was trimmed by 3 bases and J by 3 bases, leaving 9 bases between them. Germline V gene data show CDR1 as MDHEN and CDR2 as SYDVKM. CDR3 residues: CASSLTGNYNSPLHF. CDR3 in DNA: TGTGCCAGCAGTTTGACGGGGAACTATAATTCACCCCTCCACTTT.

Remarks on this clonotype: A much more abundant neighbour one base away suggests this may be a read error. V is TRBV27 and J is TRBJ2-1; D gene uncertain. The CDR3 has 16 residues. Germline loops: CDR1 MNHEY, CDR2 SMNVEV (reference sequence). CDR3 DNA: TGTACCAGCAGCCCATACGTCCCCCCCGCGGACAATGAGCAGTTCTTC. This sequence encodes CTSSPYVPPADNEQFF.

This clonotype came up many times. The genes are TRBV28 and TRBJ2-1; D unclear. V was pared by 5 bases and J by 5 bases, with 4 bases between. Germline V gene sequence: CDR1 MDHEN, CDR2 SYDVKM. This CDR3 is 11 amino acids long. This CDR3 is CASSDNNEQFF. The CDR3 DNA sequence: TGTGCCAGCAGTGACAACAATGAGCAGTTCTTC.

Written as DNA, the CDR3 is TGTGCCAGCAGTTTAATGGAAGCCCAGCATTTT. It translates to CASSLMEAQHF. The V and J genes are TRBV28 and TRBJ1-5; D is undetermined. The V end was cut by 2 bases, the J end by 11 bases, with 7 bases between. The CDR3 has 11 amino acids. CDR1 is MDHEN, CDR2 SYDVKM, per germline.

This clonotype was seen a few times. This chain uses TRBV5-1 with TRBJ2-1; 12 nucleotides match TRBD2. The CDR3 consists of 16 residues. Germline-derived CDR1 and CDR2 are SGHRS and YFSETQ. V trimming: 5 bases; J trimming: 3 bases; junction bases outside the gene matches: 6. This CDR3 reads CASRAGLAGSYNEQFF. The CDR3 DNA follows: TGCGCCAGCAGGGCAGGACTAGCGGGAAGCTACAATGAGCAGTTCTTC.

Ten or more counts support this clonotype. The rearrangement uses TRBV6-6 and TRBJ1-2, with 9 bases aligning to TRBD1. The CDR3 loop spans 16 amino acids. Germline lookup yields CDR1 MNHNY and CDR2 SVGAGI (reference sequence). With V trimmed by 5 bases and J by 4 bases, 11 bases remained unmatched. The CDR3 region has the DNA TGTGCCAGCAGTACTCCGGGGGGACAGGGTCCCTATGGCTACACCTTC. Translating it yields CASSTPGGQGPYGYTF.

The chain employs TRBV2 and TRBJ2-1; D not certain. Deletions cut 4 bases from V and 14 bases from J, with 12 bases between. This CDR3 has 11 residues. Germline V gives CDR1 SNHLY, CDR2 FYNNEI. In DNA, the CDR3 is TGTGCCAGCAGTGTGTTAGTTGTGGAGTTCTTC. Translated: CASSVLVVEFF.

This clonotype occurred a few times. The chain recombines TRBV9 with TRBJ2-7, with D tentatively TRBD1 or TRBD2 (5 bases each). Germline V gene sequence: CDR1 SGDLS, CDR2 YYNGEE. The CDR3 runs 15 residues. Trimming stripped 1 base from V and 7 bases from J, with 18 bases between. The CDR3 loop is CASSVFRGPSEEQYF. CDR3 DNA: TGTGCCAGCAGCGTATTTCGGGGACCTTCGGAAGAGCAGTACTTC.

This clonotype has a count of ten or more. V and J are TRBV6-2 or TRBV6-3 and TRBJ2-6; TRBD1 matches at 9 bases. Germline V gives CDR1 MNHEY, CDR2 SVGEGT. This CDR3 spans 21 amino acids. V shed 1 base and J 1 base; nucleotides not matched to a gene: 14. CDR3 bases: TGTGCCAGCAGTTACTTCGGCCCGGGACAGGGAATGAAGTCTGGGGCCAACGTCCTGACTTTC. Its translation is CASSYFGPGQGMKSGANVLTF.

The chain employs TRBV28 and TRBJ2-7; 7 bases align to TRBD2. The ends lost 4 bases at V and 3 bases at J; junction bases unmatched: 12. Germline V gives CDR1 MDHEN, CDR2 SYDVKM. This CDR3 is built from 16 residues. DNA of the CDR3: TGTGCCAGCAGTTCCGCCCCTAGCGGACGGCTCTACGAGCAGTACTTC. Translating gives CASSSAPSGRLYEQYF.

This clonotype has ten or more counts. This chain connects TRBV5-1 to TRBJ1-2; tentative D call: TRBD1 (5 bases). CDR3 size: 14 residues. Germline V lookup: CDR1 SGHRS, CDR2 YFSETQ. V lost 4 bases and J 7 bases, leaving 17 bases between the germline ends. CDR3 sequence (DNA): TGCGCCAGCAGCCCCCGTTTGGGACCCGGTGGCTACACCTTC. Its translation: CASSPRLGPGGYTF. The complete variable domain, with remaining parts taken from reference TRBV5-1 and TRBJ1-2, reads KAGVTQTPRYLIKTRGQQVTLSCSPISGHRSVSWYQQTPGQGLQFLFEYFSETQRNKGNFPGRFSGRQFSNSRSEMNVSTLELGDSALYLCASSPRLGPGGYTFGSGTRLTVV.